The clone carrying this T cell receptor beta chain was detected a few times. Its antigen is unknown. This entry belongs to a study of CD8+ T cells in alopecia areata. Study in general: Oral tofacitinib (5 to 10 mg twice daily) was administered to treated patients. Overall study findings and caveats: In patients, TCRs were shared less clearly than in mice, and HLA may possibly be involved. Elevated clonality characterized lesional scalp relative to normal scalp, particularly in alopecia totalis/universalis.

Treatment defined: oral pan-JAK inhibitor, 5-10 mg twice daily. It was from PBMCs that CD4+ and CD8+ T cells were sorted. In each case, RNA was isolated and then reverse transcribed into cDNA as the sequencing template. Some clones are missing from TCRdb's copy, which holds only in-frame ones; the method was immunoSEQ multiplex PCR. Of 90,000 to 120,000 clones listed, roughly 84% are singletons. Trimming stripped 1 base from V and 6 bases from J, with 13 bases between. The germline gives CDR1 LGHNA, CDR2 YSLEER. CDR3 length equals 14 residues. The rearrangement uses TRBV4-3 and TRBJ2-7, with D perhaps given as TRBD1 or TRBD2 (5 bases each). The TCR originated in a human donor with alopecia areata. Here the sequenced sample was CD8+ T cells sorted from blood, taken at week 24, from a patient treated with tofacitinib. Here the CDR3 reads CASSQVEGAGEQYF. DNA for the CDR3: TGCGCCAGCAGCCAAGTGGAAGGGGCGGGCGAGCAGTACTTC.